The rows below give T cell receptor beta chains drawn from one sample of a study of graft-versus-host responses after intestinal transplantation. Assay: immunoSEQ multiplex PCR; the TCRdb copy retains only in-frame clones and omits some. Of some 110,000 clones in the sample, 90% to 95% are singletons; the top ten hold 0.23%. These receptors have no identified antigens. Sample: unstimulated CD4+ T cells sorted from spleen or lymph node cells, taken before transplant. The receptors were gathered from a human donor who was the organ donor for an intestinal transplant. Both conserved end residues are part of each CDR3. D genes are given only for firm matches. Size values are once, few and many counts, or a class for expanded clones, and some rows have none.

v_call: TRBV5-6
j_call: TRBJ2-3
d_call: .
cdr3_length: 15
clone_size: .
cdr3_nt: TGTGCCAGCAGCTTGGGGACAGCCAGCACAGATACGCAGTATTTT
cdr3_aa: CASSLGTASTDTQYF

v_call: TRBV5-4
j_call: TRBJ2-3
d_call: TRBD2
cdr3_length: 15
clone_size: .
cdr3_nt: TGTGCCAGCAGCTTGAAACGGGAGGCCGCAGATACGCAGTATTTT
cdr3_aa: CASSLKREAADTQYF

v_call: TRBV4-1
j_call: TRBJ2-1
d_call: TRBD2
cdr3_length: 15
clone_size: .
cdr3_nt: TGCGCCAGCAGCCACTGGACTAGCGGGATAACCGAGCAGTTCTTC
cdr3_aa: CASSHWTSGITEQFF

v_call: TRBV4-1
j_call: TRBJ2-1
d_call: .
cdr3_length: 11
clone_size: .
cdr3_nt: TGCGCCAGCAGCCAAAATGAAGAGCAGTTCTTC
cdr3_aa: CASSQNEEQFF

v_call: TRBV19
j_call: TRBJ1-2
d_call: TRBD1
cdr3_length: 14
clone_size: .
cdr3_nt: TGTGCCAGTAGCATCGGGACAGGAGGGGCTGGCTACACCTTC
cdr3_aa: CASSIGTGGAGYTF

v_call: TRBV28
j_call: TRBJ1-2
d_call: TRBD1
cdr3_length: 16
clone_size: .
cdr3_nt: TGTGCCAGCAATTCTCTCCCGGGACAGGGGAACTATGGCTACACCTTC
cdr3_aa: CASNSLPGQGNYGYTF

v_call: TRBV4-1
j_call: TRBJ2-7
d_call: TRBD2
cdr3_length: 15
clone_size: .
cdr3_nt: TGCGCCAGCAGCCAAGCGTCTAGCGGGAGTTACGAGCAGTACTTC
cdr3_aa: CASSQASSGSYEQYF

v_call: TRBV6-4
j_call: TRBJ2-1
d_call: TRBD2
cdr3_length: 16
clone_size: .
cdr3_nt: TGTGCCAGCAGCCCGGGACTACCCATAGCCTACAATGAGCAGTTCTTC
cdr3_aa: CASSPGLPIAYNEQFF

v_call: TRBV6-1
j_call: TRBJ2-3
d_call: TRBD2
cdr3_length: 15
clone_size: once
cdr3_nt: TGTGCCAGCAGAGAAGGACTAGCGGGAACAGATACGCAGTATTTT
cdr3_aa: CASREGLAGTDTQYF

v_call: TRBV4-1
j_call: TRBJ2-1
d_call: TRBD2
cdr3_length: 20
clone_size: .
cdr3_nt: TGCGCCAGCAGCGGTCGGACTAGCGGGAGTCCCAAGGTGCGTTGGAATGAGCAGTTCTTC
cdr3_aa: CASSGRTSGSPKVRWNEQFF

v_call: TRBV6-1
j_call: TRBJ1-2
d_call: TRBD1
cdr3_length: 13
clone_size: .
cdr3_nt: TGTGCCAGCAGGGGGACAGGGGAGATGGGCTACACCTTC
cdr3_aa: CASRGTGEMGYTF

v_call: TRBV6-5
j_call: TRBJ2-3
d_call: .
cdr3_length: 14
clone_size: few
cdr3_nt: TGTGCCAGCAGCCGCGTCTACAGCACAGATACGCAGTATTTT
cdr3_aa: CASSRVYSTDTQYF

v_call: TRBV7-2
j_call: TRBJ1-2
d_call: .
cdr3_length: 15
clone_size: .
cdr3_nt: TGTGCCAGCAGCTTATATCTGGGGGCGGAAAATGGCTACACCTTC
cdr3_aa: CASSLYLGAENGYTF

v_call: TRBV28
j_call: TRBJ1-1
d_call: .
cdr3_length: 16
clone_size: .
cdr3_nt: TGTGCCAGCAGTTTATCGGCGAGGGCGGGCGGCACTGAAGCTTTCTTT
cdr3_aa: CASSLSARAGGTEAFF

v_call: TRBV5-6
j_call: TRBJ2-3
d_call: .
cdr3_length: 13
clone_size: .
cdr3_nt: TGTGCCAGCAGCCAAGGGATCACAGATACGCAGTATTTT
cdr3_aa: CASSQGITDTQYF

v_call: TRBV6-5
j_call: TRBJ1-2
d_call: TRBD1
cdr3_length: 13
clone_size: .
cdr3_nt: TGTGCCAGCAGCAGACAGGGGGCACGGGGCTACACCTTC
cdr3_aa: CASSRQGARGYTF

v_call: TRBV7-9
j_call: TRBJ2-3
d_call: TRBD2
cdr3_length: 17
clone_size: .
cdr3_nt: TGTGCCAGCAGCCCAGGACTAGCGGCCAGGGGGGCAGATACGCAGTATTTT
cdr3_aa: CASSPGLAARGADTQYF

v_call: TRBV7-9
j_call: TRBJ1-1
d_call: .
cdr3_length: 15
clone_size: .
cdr3_nt: TGTGCCAGCAGCCCCACGTGGGGGGGCGTCTCTGAAGCTTTCTTT
cdr3_aa: CASSPTWGGVSEAFF

v_call: TRBV28
j_call: TRBJ2-7
d_call: .
cdr3_length: 13
clone_size: .
cdr3_nt: TGTGCCAGCAGTGGGTCTAGAGTACACGAGCAGTACTTC
cdr3_aa: CASSGSRVHEQYF

v_call: TRBV6-1
j_call: TRBJ1-2
d_call: .
cdr3_length: 13
clone_size: few
cdr3_nt: TGTGCCAGCAGTGAAGCATGGCTCTATGGCTACACCTTC
cdr3_aa: CASSEAWLYGYTF

v_call: TRBV28
j_call: TRBJ1-1
d_call: TRBD1
cdr3_length: 16
clone_size: few
cdr3_nt: TGTGCCAGCAGTCCGGGGGCTAAGACAGGGTCCACTGAAGCTTTCTTT
cdr3_aa: CASSPGAKTGSTEAFF

v_call: TRBV5-6
j_call: TRBJ2-3
d_call: TRBD2
cdr3_length: 17
clone_size: .
cdr3_nt: TGTGCCAGCAGCTTGCTTCTTACTAGCGGGAGCACAGATACGCAGTATTTT
cdr3_aa: CASSLLLTSGSTDTQYF

v_call: TRBV28
j_call: TRBJ1-4
d_call: .
cdr3_length: 12
clone_size: few
cdr3_nt: TGTGCCAGCAGTTTATGGAGGGAAAAACTGTTTTTT
cdr3_aa: CASSLWREKLFF

v_call: TRBV15
j_call: TRBJ1-3
d_call: .
cdr3_length: 15
clone_size: .
cdr3_nt: TGTGCCACCAGCAGAGATCGGGTGTCTGGAAACACCATATATTTT
cdr3_aa: CATSRDRVSGNTIYF

v_call: TRBV21-1
j_call: TRBJ2-5
d_call: .
cdr3_length: 16
clone_size: .
cdr3_nt: TGTGCCAACACCCCGAGCAGGCTAGCAGGAGGGGAGACCCAGTACTTC
cdr3_aa: CANTPSRLAGGETQYF